Listed below are T cell receptor beta chains from one sample, sequenced in a study of response to subunit inactivated influenza vaccine. TCRdb re-called the RT-PCR reads with MiXCR, one entry per CDR3 protein. This sample has roughly 500,000 distinct CDR3 sequences, with 16% found just once. Sample: CD4+ T cells sorted from PBMCs, taken roughly 24 months after vaccination. These receptors came from a man between 50 and 69 years old who received an inactivated influenza vaccine. CDR3s include the opening cysteine and the closing phenylalanine or tryptophan. Fields, in order: D gene, J gene, V gene, clone size, CDR3 DNA, CDR3 protein. The D gene is left open where the match is weak. Not every row has a clone size; where given, it reads once, few, many or a size class.

TRBD2	TRBJ2-5	TRBV3-1	.	TGTGCCAGCAGCCAAACTCCCGGGACTAGAGGAGAGACCCAGTACTTC	CASSQTPGTRGETQYF
TRBD2	TRBJ2-7	TRBV7-2	few	TGTGCCAGCAGTCCTCAGGAACTAGCGGGCCCCTACGAGCAGTACTTC	CASSPQELAGPYEQYF
TRBD2	TRBJ2-2	TRBV6-2/TRBV6-3	.	TGTGCCAGCAGTCAACAGCGGGGGGGCCCAGCCGGGGAGCTGTTTTTT	CASSQQRGGPAGELFF
TRBD1	TRBJ2-2	TRBV19	few	TGTGCCAGTAGTATAGAGGTTCTCCGGACAGGGGTCGCAAGCACCGGGGAGCTGTTTTTT	CASSIEVLRTGVASTGELFF
.	TRBJ2-1	TRBV7-2	.	TGTGCCAGCAGCTCCCGGGACTGGTTCTACAATGAGCAGTTCTTC	CASSSRDWFYNEQFF
.	TRBJ2-1	TRBV12-3/TRBV12-4	.	TGTGCCAGCAGGGGACCAGGGTCCCATGAGCAGTTCTTC	CASRGPGSHEQFF
.	TRBJ2-4	TRBV19	few	TGTGCCAGTAGCCAGAGGACTCTAGCCAAAAACATTCAGTACTTC	CASSQRTLAKNIQYF
TRBD1	TRBJ2-1	TRBV2	many	TGTGCCAGCATTAGACAGGGGGCGGAGCAGTTCTTC	CASIRQGAEQFF
.	TRBJ2-3	TRBV3-1	.	TGTGCCAGCAGCCAAAGTGAAAATACGCAGTATTTT	CASSQSENTQYF
TRBD1	TRBJ1-3	TRBV23-1	few	TGCGCCAGCAGTCAATCGAGGGGACAGGGGTCTTTTAGCTCTGGAAACACCATATATTTT	CASSQSRGQGSFSSGNTIYF
TRBD1	TRBJ2-7	TRBV9	few	TGTGCCAGCAGCGCAAGACAGGGCGTAGGGTACGAGCAGTACTTC	CASSARQGVGYEQYF
.	TRBJ1-4	TRBV21-1	.	TGTGCCAGCAGCAAAGCTCCCCGGCTCGTTAATGAAAAACTGTTTTTT	CASSKAPRLVNEKLFF
.	TRBJ1-1	TRBV5-1	many	TGCGCCAGCAGCTCCGACACTGAAGCTTTCTTT	CASSSDTEAFF
.	TRBJ2-7	TRBV5-1	.	TGCGCCAGCAGCTTGACCTCGACAGCTTCGGCCTACGAGCAGTACTTC	CASSLTSTASAYEQYF